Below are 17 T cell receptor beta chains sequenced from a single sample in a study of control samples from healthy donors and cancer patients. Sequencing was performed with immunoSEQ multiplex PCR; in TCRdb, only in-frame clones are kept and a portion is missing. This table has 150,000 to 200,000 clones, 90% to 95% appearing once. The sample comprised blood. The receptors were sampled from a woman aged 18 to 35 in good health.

CDR3 residues: CASSLVPAGTDTQYF. The CDR3 DNA reads TGTGCCAGCAGCTTAGTTCCAGCGGGCACAGATACGCAGTATTTT. The gene calls are TRBV7-2 and TRBJ2-3; D is possibly TRBD2 (5 bases). CDR1 is SGHTA, CDR2 FQGNSA, per germline. V dropped 1 base and J dropped 1 base, with 9 bases sitting between them. This CDR3 has 15 residues.

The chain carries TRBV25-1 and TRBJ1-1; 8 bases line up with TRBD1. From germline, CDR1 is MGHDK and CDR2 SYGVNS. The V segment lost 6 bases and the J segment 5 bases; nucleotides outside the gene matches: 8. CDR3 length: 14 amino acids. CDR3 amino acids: CASSTNRGLTEAFF. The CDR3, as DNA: TGTGCCAGCAGCACTAACAGGGGGTTAACTGAAGCTTTCTTT.

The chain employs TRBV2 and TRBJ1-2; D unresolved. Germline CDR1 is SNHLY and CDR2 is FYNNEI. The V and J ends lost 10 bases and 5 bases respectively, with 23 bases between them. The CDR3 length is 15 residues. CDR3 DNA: TGTGCCACCTCCCCTTCGGAAACACTAGCTTATGGCTACACCTTC. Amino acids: CATSPSETLAYGYTF.

The CDR3 reads CASSVESGAGGYSDEQFF. CDR3 DNA sequence: TGTGCCAGCAGCGTAGAAAGTGGAGCGGGAGGGTATAGCGATGAGCAGTTCTTC. The gene calls are TRBV9 and TRBJ2-1; 10 bases align to TRBD2. J was trimmed by 8 bases and V by 0 bases; bases with no gene match: 14. This CDR3 has 18 amino acids. CDR1 and CDR2 from the germline V gene are SGDLS and YYNGEE.

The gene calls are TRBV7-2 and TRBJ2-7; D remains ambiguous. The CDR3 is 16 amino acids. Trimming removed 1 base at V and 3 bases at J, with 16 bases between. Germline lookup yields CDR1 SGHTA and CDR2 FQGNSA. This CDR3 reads CASSLGFRVQLYEQYF. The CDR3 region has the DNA TGTGCCAGCAGCTTAGGATTTAGGGTTCAACTCTACGAGCAGTACTTC.

The CDR3 DNA sequence: TGCAGCGTTGAGGCAGCCACTAACACCATATATTTT. This gives the protein CSVEAATNTIYF. This chain joins TRBV29-1 and TRBJ1-3; D unresolved. CDR1 SQVTM and CDR2 ANQGSEA come from the germline V gene. This CDR3 is built from 12 residues. V was shortened by 3 bases and J by 7 bases, with 10 bases between the two germline ends.

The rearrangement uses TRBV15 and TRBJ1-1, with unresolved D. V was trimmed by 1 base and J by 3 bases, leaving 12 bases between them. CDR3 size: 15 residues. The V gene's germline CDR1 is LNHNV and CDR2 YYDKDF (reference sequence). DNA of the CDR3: TGTGCCACCAGCAGAGTAAGGTATGGCCACACTGAAGCTTTCTTT. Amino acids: CATSRVRYGHTEAFF.

The CDR3 sequence is CASSFSESSYNSPLHF. DNA of the CDR3: TGTGCCAGTAGTTTCTCAGAGAGCTCCTATAATTCACCCCTCCACTTT. V gene TRBV19 combines with J gene TRBJ1-6; D remains ambiguous. The CDR3 totals 16 residues. The ends were cut back, 5 bases at V and 0 bases at J, with 11 bases in the middle. Germline assignment: CDR1 LNHDA and CDR2 SQIVND (reference sequence).

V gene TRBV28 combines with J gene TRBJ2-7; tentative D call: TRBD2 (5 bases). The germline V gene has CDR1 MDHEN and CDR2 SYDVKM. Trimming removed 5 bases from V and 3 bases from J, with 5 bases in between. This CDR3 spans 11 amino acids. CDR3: CASSEGYEQYF. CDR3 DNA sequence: TGTGCCAGCAGTGAGGGCTACGAGCAGTACTTC.

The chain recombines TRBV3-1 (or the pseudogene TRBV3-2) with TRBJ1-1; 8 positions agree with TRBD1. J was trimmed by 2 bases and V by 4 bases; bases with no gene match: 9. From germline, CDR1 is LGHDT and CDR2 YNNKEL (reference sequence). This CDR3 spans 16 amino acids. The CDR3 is CASSPDRGRGNTEAFF. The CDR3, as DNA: TGTGCCAGCAGCCCCGACAGGGGTCGGGGTAACACTGAAGCTTTCTTT.

In nucleotides, the CDR3 is TGTGCCAGCAGCTTCGGGACACAGACCACAGATACGCAGTATTTT. Its translation: CASSFGTQTTDTQYF. The chain is built from TRBV11-2 and TRBJ2-3; D is possibly TRBD1 (6 bases). Per germline, CDR1 SGHAT and CDR2 FQNNGV. Trimming removed 3 bases at V and 2 bases at J, with 12 bases between. The CDR3 runs 15 residues.

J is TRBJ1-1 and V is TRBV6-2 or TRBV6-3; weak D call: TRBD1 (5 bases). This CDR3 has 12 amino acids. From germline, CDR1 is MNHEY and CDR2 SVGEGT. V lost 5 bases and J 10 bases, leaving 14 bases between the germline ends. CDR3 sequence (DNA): TGTGCCAGCAGTGCACGAGGGGATAGAGCTTTCTTT. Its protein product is CASSARGDRAFF.

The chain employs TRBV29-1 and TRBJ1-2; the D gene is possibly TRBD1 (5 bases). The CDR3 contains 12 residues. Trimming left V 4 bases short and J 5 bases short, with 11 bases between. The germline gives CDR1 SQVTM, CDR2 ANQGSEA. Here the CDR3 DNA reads TGCAGCGTTGGGCAGGGTGGATATGGCTACACCTTC. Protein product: CSVGQGGYGYTF. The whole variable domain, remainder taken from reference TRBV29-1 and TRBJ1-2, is SAVISQKPSRDICQRGTSLTIQCQVDSQVTMMFWYRQQPGQSLTLIATANQGSEATYESGFVIDKFPISRPNLTFSTLTVSNMSPEDSSIYLCSVGQGGYGYTFGSGTRLTVV.

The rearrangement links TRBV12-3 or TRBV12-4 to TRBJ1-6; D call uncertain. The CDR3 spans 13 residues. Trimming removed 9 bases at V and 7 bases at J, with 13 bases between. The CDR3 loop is CASTGLSNSPLHF. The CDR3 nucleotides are TGTGCCAGTACCGGACTCTCGAATTCACCCCTCCACTTT.

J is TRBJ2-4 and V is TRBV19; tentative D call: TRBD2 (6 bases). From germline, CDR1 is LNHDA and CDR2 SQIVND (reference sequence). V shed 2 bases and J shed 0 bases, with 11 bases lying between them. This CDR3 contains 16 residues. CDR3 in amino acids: CASSISGDLAKNIQYF. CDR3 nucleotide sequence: TGTGCCAGTAGTATAAGTGGGGACTTAGCCAAAAACATTCAGTACTTC.

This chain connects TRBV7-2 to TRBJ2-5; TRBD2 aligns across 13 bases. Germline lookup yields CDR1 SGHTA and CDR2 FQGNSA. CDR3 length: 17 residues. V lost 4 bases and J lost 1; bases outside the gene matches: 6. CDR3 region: CASSSGLAGVLQETQYF. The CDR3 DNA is TGTGCCAGCAGCTCCGGACTAGCGGGAGTCCTCCAAGAGACCCAGTACTTC.

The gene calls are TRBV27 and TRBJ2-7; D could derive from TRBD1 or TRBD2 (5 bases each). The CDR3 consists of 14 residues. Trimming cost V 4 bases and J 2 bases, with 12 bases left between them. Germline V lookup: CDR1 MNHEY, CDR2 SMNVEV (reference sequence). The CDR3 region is CASSYGAGAYEQYF. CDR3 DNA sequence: TGTGCCAGCAGTTACGGGGCGGGCGCCTACGAGCAGTACTTC.